This TCR beta chain was recovered during a study of shared clonotypes between healthy human individuals. Looking at the study overall: Researchers assigned three CD4 naive, three CD4 memory, two CD8 naive and one CD8 memory plate to each donor. Points from the study as a whole: Clonotypes not shared had lower generation probabilities than those common to all four donors.

All participating donors were Caucasian adults from Nashville, Tennessee. The authors loaded around 190 ng DNA, 25,000 to 30,000 T cell genomes, into sorted-subset replicate PCRs. Sequencing was performed with immunoSEQ multiplex PCR; in TCRdb, only in-frame clones are kept and a portion is missing. Of some 1,400,000 clones in the sample, roughly 96% were seen once. V was trimmed by 4 bases and J by 3 bases, leaving 19 bases between them. The CDR3 spans 16 residues. In germline, CDR1 is SGHRS, CDR2 YFSETQ. As concerns this clone: Its matching antigen is unknown.

The chain couples TRBV5-1 to TRBJ1-1; D gene unclear. Sequencing used naive CD4+ T cells sorted from blood. Specified subset: CD45RA+ positively selected. The receptor was derived from a man aged 25-45 years in good health. CDR3 nucleotide sequence: TGCGCCAGCAGCCCGCACGGTACCGGGAGGGACACTGAAGCTTTCTTT. This translates into CASSPHGTGRDTEAFF.